This T cell receptor beta chain was observed in a study of PD-1 blockade in classical Hodgkin lymphoma (dated by TCRdb to 2020 to 2021). For the wider study: Nivolumab dosing was 3 mg/kg intravenously every 2 weeks, continuing until either disease progression or unacceptable toxicity. To define a peripheral blood immune signature of response to PD-1 blockade in classical Hodgkin lymphoma, the study combined TCR beta sequencing with CyTOF.

For this clone: Its target antigen remains unknown. Base qualities are missing; no much larger clone stands one base away.

The germline V gene supplies CDR1 MDHEN and CDR2 SYDVKM. V is shortened by 2 bases, J by 7 bases, and the region joining them spans 8 bases. The CDR3 measures 12 amino acids from cysteine to phenylalanine. This entry keeps only the CDR3 DNA: 36 bases, framed from base 1. The time point label for this specimen denotes: cycle 1 day 1 (C1D1), immediately before nivolumab initiation. Relapse after autologous stem cell transplantation had occurred in all trial patients, and cohorts A, B and C were distinguished by prior brentuximab vedotin exposure. The trial cohort included 50 or so patients with relapsed/refractory classical Hodgkin lymphoma, and each patient had a best overall response of complete response, partial response or progressive disease. Single-agent nivolumab was administered to trial patients in the multi-cohort phase II CheckMate 205 trial. An independent review committee assessed best overall response using the 2007 International Working Group response criteria. PBMCs from the trial were collected at three points: immediately before nivolumab initiation (C1D1), and during therapy at cycle 2 day 1 and cycle 4 day 1. After peripheral blood was drawn into 8 mL Vacutainer Cell Preparation Tubes, PBMCs were isolated by centrifugation and then cryopreserved.

Broad study findings and their caveats: The study covered only a single clinical trial cohort, and the causes of the repertoire differences, possibly disease activity or prior therapy, were still not defined. A significant rise by C4D1 was seen in CD4+ but not CD8+ TCR diversity (p=0.0027 vs p=0.16), with the rise being most apparent in complete responders (p=0.02). Lower diversity was seen in patients whose nivolumab began less than 1 year after ASCT, and these patients were left out of later analyses so that immune reconstitution would not confound the results. Newly diagnosed patients were reported to have lower baseline TCR diversity than healthy donors, and relapsed/refractory patients were reported to have lower baseline TCR diversity still. Among trial patients, those achieving complete response had baseline diversity similar to that of newly diagnosed patients, while diversity was significantly lower in partial responders and progressors.

The Qiagen DNeasy kit was used to extract genomic DNA both from unsorted PBMCs and from the negatively selected CD4+ and CD8+ fractions. Using primers that anneal to V and J segments, immunoSEQ multiplex PCR amplified the TCR beta CDR3 regions. Amplification bias was minimized using a synthetic immune receptor repertoire, and residual bias was removed computationally after sequencing. As for how the authors treated the data: Repertoire diversity was quantified as the Shannon entropy index using custom Python scripts. Unsorted, CD4+ and CD8+ repertoires were analyzed separately, except in combined analyses where CD4+ and CD8+ sequences were merged in silico. Clonal expansion was defined as a frequency increase of at least 2-fold after treatment compared with C1D1, and clones undetected at baseline were assigned a pseudocount of 0.5. Singleton clones were defined as clones with 0 or 1 copy at C1D1, and non-singleton clones were defined as clones with 2 or more copies. Clones expanded in unsorted samples were labelled as CD4+, CD8+ or unknown by matching protein sequences in sorted samples from the same patient. Wilcoxon tests on paired samples were used to test diversity changes from C1D1 to C4D1. In its TCRdb copy, this immuneACCESS table keeps in-frame sequences only and misses some clones. Where compared with another copy, unresolved V genes explain less than half of these, and the others have no known cause. That table furnishes V, J and clone size, whereas the DNA furnished D and trimming. The table for this sample lists about 97,000 clones; roughly 88% of them were counted only once. 10% to 15% of the sample rests with the top ten.

Sample: peripheral blood mononuclear cells (PBMCs), taken at baseline. This chain is built from TRBV28 and TRBJ2-5; the D gene is unclear. The clonotype comes from a human donor with classical Hodgkin lymphoma. The encoded CDR3 is CASSLISGTQYF. The bases read TGTGCCAGCAGTTTAATCTCGGGGACCCAGTACTTC.